Below, 24 T cell receptor beta chains from the same sample are listed, as sequenced in a study of human T cells and chemical hapten exposure. As for time point: patch test 1, 2 weeks after DPC sensitization. Regarding treatment: therapeutic diphenylcyclopropenone sensitization with weekly scalp DPC. One entry per CDR3 protein, called by TCRdb with MiXCR from the RACE reads. The data show about 49,000 distinct CDR3 sequences, less than 10% seen once. Material: whole blood, obtained in connection with sensitization to the hapten diphenylcyclopropenone (DPC). Receptor source: a woman aged 45-65 years with alopecia areata. Some clones in this sample may be carry-over from other donors' samples.

This clonotype came up a few times. The chain couples TRBV6-5 to TRBJ2-1, with a tentative D call TRBD1 (5 bases). In germline, CDR1 is MNHEY, CDR2 SVGAGI. CDR3 length: 14 residues. V was pared by 2 bases and J by 6 bases, with 11 bases between. Here the CDR3 reads CASSYTHQGNEQFF. CDR3 coding DNA: TGTGCCAGCAGTTACACCCACCAGGGCAATGAGCAGTTCTTC.

This clonotype was observed many times. V usage is TRBV6-5 and J usage is TRBJ2-7; 12 nucleotides align to TRBD2. CDR3 length equals 17 residues. Germline V lookup: CDR1 MNHEY, CDR2 SVGAGI. V lost 0 bases, J lost 0 bases, and 3 bases stayed unmatched. The CDR3 bases are TGTGCCAGCAGTTACTCGAGGACTAGCGGGGACTCCTACGAGCAGTACTTC. Encoded protein: CASSYSRTSGDSYEQYF.

In its sample, this clonotype was seen many times. V gene TRBV2 combines with J gene TRBJ2-3; 9 bases are shared with TRBD2. With 8 bases clipped from V and 6 bases from J, the junction kept 9 bases outside the gene matches. Germline CDR1 reads SNHLY; CDR2 reads FYNNEI. The CDR3 loop spans 14 amino acids. The CDR3 loop is CASQAGTSMDTQYF. CDR3 bases: TGTGCCAGCCAAGCCGGGACTAGCATGGATACGCAGTATTTT.

V is TRBV29-1 and J is TRBJ2-1; D uncertain. This CDR3 spans 15 amino acids. The V gene's germline CDR1 is SQVTM and CDR2 ANQGSEA. V dropped 4 bases and J dropped 7 bases, with 20 bases sitting between them. CDR3 protein: CSVAEAPQVWNEQFF. DNA for the CDR3: TGCAGCGTTGCTGAGGCCCCCCAGGTTTGGAATGAGCAGTTCTTC.

This clonotype was seen more than once but under ten times. The V gene is TRBV18, the J gene TRBJ1-1; 7 bases are shared with TRBD1. The CDR3 loop spans 14 amino acids. Per germline, CDR1 KGHSH and CDR2 LQKENI. The ends lost 3 bases at V and 1 base at J; junction bases unmatched: 2. Here the CDR3 reads CASSPGQRNTEAFF. The CDR3 coding sequence is TGTGCCAGCTCACCGGGACAGAGGAACACTGAAGCTTTCTTT.

This clonotype was seen ten or more times. The rearrangement links TRBV25-1 to TRBJ2-1; TRBD1 matches at 7 bases. This CDR3 spans 13 amino acids. Germline CDR1 reads MGHDK; CDR2 reads SYGVNS. V shed 1 base and J 9 bases; nucleotides not matched to a gene: 3. The chain's CDR3 is CASSESRTGEQFF. The CDR3 DNA follows: TGTGCCAGCAGTGAATCCCGGACAGGTGAGCAGTTCTTC.

This clonotype was picked up a small number of times. This sequence joins TRBV5-5 and TRBJ1-4; 7 bases match TRBD1. V was pared by 0 bases and J by 5 bases, with 7 bases of the junction left unmatched. Per germline, CDR1 SGHKS and CDR2 YYEKEE (reference sequence). The CDR3 sequence is 16 residues long. The CDR3, as DNA: TGTGCCAGCAGCTTGGTGGCTACGACAGGGAATGAAAAACTGTTTTTT. Translating it yields CASSLVATTGNEKLFF.

This clonotype was counted a single time. A much larger clone lies one base from this, so it may be a read error. V gene TRBV6-5 combines with J gene TRBJ2-2; maybe TRBD2 (6 bases). The germline CDR1 and CDR2 sequences are MNHEY and SVGAGI. The CDR3 is 14 residues long. As DNA, the CDR3 is TGTGCCAGCAGTTACGGCTGGGAGGCCGGGGAGCTGCTTTTT. The encoded protein is CASSYGWEAGELLF.

This clonotype was seen repeatedly, ten times or more. The gene calls are TRBV12-3 or TRBV12-4 and TRBJ1-1, with 10 bases identical to TRBD1. This CDR3 spans 15 amino acids. Germline trimming cut 5 bases from V and 6 bases from J; bases unmatched to any gene: 9. In nucleotides, the CDR3 is TGTGCCAGCAGTCCGGGACAGGGGAAATTCGCTGAAGCTTTCTTT. This sequence encodes CASSPGQGKFAEAFF.

This clonotype was seen repeatedly, ten times or more. The gene calls are TRBV2 and TRBJ1-2; 9 nucleotides match TRBD1. Germline lookup yields CDR1 SNHLY and CDR2 FYNNEI. The CDR3 runs 16 residues. Trimming took 7 bases from V and 8 from J; bases not matched to a gene: 17. CDR3 sequence reads: CASNNPGQGLLGGYTF. DNA of the CDR3: TGTGCCAGCAACAACCCGGGACAGGGTTTGCTCGGCGGCTACACCTTC.

In its sample, this clonotype was seen a few times. The rearrangement uses TRBV3-1 and TRBJ2-1; 8 nucleotides agree with TRBD2. The ends lost 3 bases at V and 0 bases at J; junction bases unmatched: 7. From germline, CDR1 is LGHDT and CDR2 YNNKEL (reference sequence). CDR3 size: 17 residues. CDR3 protein: CASSHRPSGHSYNEQFF. The CDR3, as DNA: TGTGCCAGCAGCCATAGACCTAGCGGGCACTCCTACAATGAGCAGTTCTTC.

The sample holds many counts of this clonotype. The chain employs TRBV2 and TRBJ2-2, with 7 bases lining up with TRBD1. The V segment lost 2 bases and the J segment 6 bases; nucleotides outside the gene matches: 12. Germline V gene sequence: CDR1 SNHLY, CDR2 FYNNEI. The CDR3 consists of 17 residues. The CDR3 region has the DNA TGTGCCAGCAGTGAAAGCAGGGACAGCGTGACCTCCGGGGAGCTGTTTTTT. This codes for CASSESRDSVTSGELFF. The full variable domain, with the rest looked up from reference TRBV2 and TRBJ2-2, is EPEVTQTPSHQVTQMGQEVILRCVPISNHLYFYWYRQILGQKVEFLVSFYNNEISEKSEIFDDQFSVERPDGSNFTLKIRSTKLEDSAMYFCASSESRDSVTSGELFFGEGSRLTVL.

In this sample, this clonotype turned up many times. The chain has TRBV13 and TRBJ2-1; D is possibly TRBD2 (5 bases). The CDR3 consists of 16 residues. The germline V and J ends were trimmed by 2 bases and 0 bases, with 11 bases remaining between them. Germline V gives CDR1 PRHDT, CDR2 FYEKMQ (reference sequence). CDR3 sequence (DNA): TGTGCCAGCAGCTTATTCTTGGGGAGCTCCTACAATGAGCAGTTCTTC. Encoded protein: CASSLFLGSSYNEQFF.

This clonotype was seen ten or more times. This chain uses TRBV7-8 with TRBJ2-6, with a tentative D call TRBD2 (5 bases). Between the trimmed V and J ends, which lost 2 bases and 8 bases, there was a span of 7 bases. Per germline, CDR1 SGHVS and CDR2 FQNEAQ. The CDR3 sequence is 13 residues long. The CDR3: CASSLPGTNVLTF. Here the CDR3 DNA reads TGTGCCAGCAGCTTACCGGGGACCAACGTCCTGACTTTC.

This clonotype was observed a few times. V usage is TRBV20-1 and J usage is TRBJ1-2, with TRBD1 matching 10 bases. Per the germline V gene, CDR1 is DFQATT and CDR2 is SNEGSKA (reference sequence). V lost 6 bases and J lost 6; bases outside the gene matches: 13. This CDR3 has 15 amino acids. The CDR3 bases are TGCAGTGCCGCCGGGACAGGGGCGATCGGGGATGGCTACACCTTC. It translates to CSAAGTGAIGDGYTF.

This clonotype was picked up many times. The V call is TRBV12-3 or TRBV12-4, the J call TRBJ2-2; D is unclear. The CDR3 totals 13 residues. The germline V and J ends were trimmed by 5 bases and 8 bases, with 12 bases remaining between them. The CDR3 DNA reads TGTGCCAGCAGTACTTTTGAGAGTGGGGAGCTGTTTTTT. It encodes CASSTFESGELFF.

This clonotype was detected ten times or more. The chain joins TRBV12-3 or TRBV12-4 to TRBJ2-1; 16 nucleotides line up with TRBD2. The V segment lost 5 bases and the J segment 9 bases; nucleotides outside the gene matches: 16. This CDR3 comprises 19 residues. The CDR3: CASSLTRGLAGGYLGEQFF. The DNA of the CDR3 is TGTGCCAGCAGTCTGACGAGGGGACTAGCGGGAGGGTATTTAGGTGAGCAGTTCTTC.

In its sample, this clonotype was seen many times. The chain combines TRBV7-8 with TRBJ2-1; 10 bases fit TRBD2. V lost 4 bases and J lost 7; bases outside the gene matches: 10. CDR3 size: 16 residues. In germline, CDR1 is SGHVS, CDR2 FQNEAQ. The CDR3 spells CASSSEGLAFQNEQFF. The CDR3 DNA reads as TGTGCCAGCAGCTCGGAGGGACTAGCGTTTCAAAATGAGCAGTTCTTC.

This clonotype was seen repeatedly, ten times or more. The chain joins TRBV3-1 to TRBJ2-3; D possibly corresponds to TRBD2 (6 bases). Trimming left V 0 bases short and J 2 bases short, with 9 bases between. This CDR3 spans 15 amino acids. Germline V lookup: CDR1 LGHDT, CDR2 YNNKEL (reference sequence). CDR3 protein: CASSQEAGLTDTQYF. The CDR3 DNA reads TGTGCCAGCAGCCAAGAGGCGGGACTCACAGATACGCAGTATTTT.

Many counts were recorded for this clonotype. The CDR3 DNA sequence: TGTGCCAGCATGTATGGGGTTTGGGATAGTGAGACCCAGTACTTC. Translation: CASMYGVWDSETQYF. The chain links TRBV6-6 to TRBJ2-5, with no clear D. CDR1 MNHNY and CDR2 SVGAGI come from the germline V gene (reference sequence). The CDR3 sequence is 15 residues long. V lost 7 bases to trimming and J lost 5 bases, with 20 bases between them.

This rearrangement joins TRBV20-1 to TRBJ2-2; 7 bases map to TRBD1. With V trimmed by 3 bases and J by 2 bases, 9 bases remained unmatched. Germline values: CDR1 DFQATT, CDR2 SNEGSKA (reference sequence). The CDR3 is 16 amino acids. The CDR3 region is CSASPLDRANTGELFF. CDR3 nucleotide sequence: TGCAGTGCTAGCCCCCTCGACAGGGCCAACACCGGGGAGCTGTTTTTT.

The V and J genes are TRBV6-5 and TRBJ1-2, with TRBD1 as a possible D gene (6 bases). Germline CDR1 MNHEY, CDR2 SVGAGI. Deletions cut 6 bases from V and 0 bases from J, with 14 bases between. The CDR3 has 15 residues. CDR3 DNA: TGTGCCAGCAGATTGGGGGGGGCTGCTAACTATGGCTACACCTTC. Translation gives CASRLGGAANYGYTF.

The J gene is TRBJ2-3, the V gene TRBV4-1; TRBD2 matches 10 bases. Germline assignment: CDR1 MGHRA and CDR2 YSYEKL. The J segment lost 3 bases and the V segment lost 0 bases, leaving 9 bases of the junction unmatched. There are 18 residues in the CDR3. The CDR3 DNA follows: TGCGCCAGCAGCCAAGATCCTCGACTAGCGGGTTGGACAGATACGCAGTATTTT. Amino acids: CASSQDPRLAGWTDTQYF.

The sample holds many counts of this clonotype. This chain links TRBV28 with TRBJ2-3; 10 bases match TRBD2. Per germline, CDR1 MDHEN and CDR2 SYDVKM. The V segment lost 4 bases and the J segment 5 bases; nucleotides outside the gene matches: 6. The CDR3 loop spans 15 amino acids. CDR3 in amino acids: CASSSSGSQGDTQYF. CDR3 nucleotide sequence: TGTGCCAGCAGTTCTAGCGGGAGTCAGGGAGATACGCAGTATTTT. The full variable domain, with the rest looked up from reference TRBV28 and TRBJ2-3, is DVKVTQSSRYLVKRTGEKVFLECVQDMDHENMFWYRQDPGLGLRLIYFSYDVKMKEKGDIPEGYSVSREKKERFSLILESASTNQTSMYLCASSSSGSQGDTQYFGPGTRLTVL.